This TCR beta chain was obtained from a study of T cell repertoires in cytomegalovirus infection. Looking at the study overall: Both a matching HLA type and CMV infection were indicated by public TCR beta signatures. Study findings and constraints: The study identified carriers of CMV plus the relevant HLA from cumulative public TCR beta family frequency. Dominating the ex vivo response were TCR beta clonotypes that were CMV-specific and HLA-C-restricted.

The V end was cut by 2 bases, the J end by 4 bases, with 11 bases between. In germline, CDR1 is SGHVS, CDR2 FQNEAQ. This CDR3 has 14 amino acids. This clonotype was picked up many times. Antigen: not known. TCRdb itself ran the reads through MiXCR, one entry per CDR3 protein. The table records some 940,000 distinct CDR3 sequences, roughly a third of them present only once. The TCR was taken from a human donor in good health (CMV status not recorded). Some clones in this sample may be carry-over from other donors' samples. The V call is TRBV7-8, the J call TRBJ1-1, with D hard to call. Sequencing was performed on cultured CD8+ T cells from PBMCs, taken from culture after CMV antigen stimulation. The CDR3 sequence: CASSLRADLTEAFF. DNA of the CDR3: TGTGCCAGCAGCTTACGTGCGGACCTCACTGAAGCTTTCTTT.